Following are 30 T cell receptor beta chains from one sample sequenced in a study of regulatory T cells in long-lasting Graves disease. Construction of the TCR beta libraries employed iRepertoire HTBI primers in conjunction with Arm-PCR of CDR3 regions. Each CDR3 protein gets one entry after TCRdb re-called the multiplex PCR reads with MiXCR. The repertoire includes hundreds of thousands of distinct CDR3 sequences, around a fifth of them detected once, and more than 13% sits in the top ten. Noted time point: persistent/refractory GD, antithyroid drugs over 5 years with positive TRAb. Isolated PBMC RNA provided the starting material for the TCR library. The source material was peripheral blood mononuclear cells (PBMCs), sampled when the disease was refractory, from a patient treated with antithyroid drugs. All receptors come from a female donor with Graves disease.

The chain uses TRBV20-1 and TRBJ2-1; no definite D call. Germline CDR1 reads DFQATT; CDR2 reads SNEGSKA (reference sequence). Trimming shortened V by 3 bases and J by 7 bases, and 4 bases separated the two germline ends. This CDR3 region has 10 residues. CDR3: CSARENEQFF. The CDR3 bases are TGCAGTGCTAGGGAAAATGAGCAGTTCTTC.

As regards this clonotype: This clone may be a read error of a much larger clone one base away. The gene calls are TRBV28 and TRBJ1-2; 8 bases are a match to TRBD1. V gave up 4 bases and J gave up 8 bases; unmatched junction bases: 12. The CDR3 covers 15 residues. Germline assignment: CDR1 MDHEN and CDR2 SYDVKM. The chain's CDR3 is CASSYLPGQVEGYTF. The CDR3, as DNA: TGTGCCAGCAGTTACCTCCCGGGACAGGTGGAGGGCTACACCTTC.

V usage is TRBV4-1 and J usage is TRBJ1-6, with 7 bases fitting TRBD1. Germline trimming cut 3 bases from V and 9 bases from J; bases unmatched to any gene: 8. The CDR3 is 15 residues long. Germline CDR1 MGHRA, CDR2 YSYEKL. The CDR3 coding sequence is TGCGCCAGCAGCCAGGGAGGACAGGTCGGTTCACCCCTCCACTTT. Its protein product is CASSQGGQVGSPLHF.

In its sample, this clonotype was seen many times. CDR3 residues: CSVADRGYGYTF. In DNA form, the CDR3 reads TGCAGCGTTGCCGACAGGGGCTATGGCTACACCTTC. J is TRBJ1-2 and V is TRBV29-1; TRBD1 matches 8 bases. The CDR3 is 12 amino acids. V was pared by 4 bases and J by 4 bases, with 2 bases of the junction left unmatched. Germline V gene lookup returns CDR1 SQVTM and CDR2 ANQGSEA.

This clonotype has just a few counts. The chain recombines TRBV28 with TRBJ2-3; TRBD1 is a possible D gene (8 bases). Germline V lookup: CDR1 MDHEN, CDR2 SYDVKM. The ends were cut back, 5 bases at V and 2 bases at J, with 17 bases in the middle. The CDR3 is 16 amino acids. Here the CDR3 DNA reads TGTGCCAGCAGTGAACAGGGGGGGGGTACCACAGATACGCAGTATTTT. Its translation: CASSEQGGGTTDTQYF.

The chain has TRBV7-2 and TRBJ2-7; D is possibly TRBD1 or TRBD2 (5 bases each). This CDR3 has 16 residues. V gave up 2 bases and J gave up 5 bases, with 19 bases separating them. The germline CDR1 and CDR2 sequences are SGHTA and FQGNSA. For the CDR3, the DNA is TGTGCCAGCAGCTTATCTACTGGGACCTCCGTCCACGAGCAGTACTTC. Translation: CASSLSTGTSVHEQYF.

The genes are TRBV28 and TRBJ2-1; 7 nucleotides agree with TRBD2. The CDR3 is 16 residues long. The V gene end was trimmed by 2 bases and the J gene end by 5 bases; junction bases not matched to a gene: 9. Germline V gene lookup returns CDR1 MDHEN and CDR2 SYDVKM. CDR3 nucleotide sequence: TGTGCCAGCAGTTTAAGGTCAAGCGGGACCAACAATGAGCAGTTCTTC. Its translation is CASSLRSSGTNNEQFF. Drawing the rest from reference TRBV28 and TRBJ2-1, the complete variable domain is DVKVTQSSRYLVKRTGEKVFLECVQDMDHENMFWYRQDPGLGLRLIYFSYDVKMKEKGDIPEGYSVSREKKERFSLILESASTNQTSMYLCASSLRSSGTNNEQFFGPGTRLTVL.

This clonotype came up many times. The chain links TRBV6-1 to TRBJ1-5, with 8 bases that match TRBD1. Germline lookup yields CDR1 MNHNS and CDR2 SASEGT. This CDR3 has 16 amino acids. The V segment lost 3 bases and the J segment 1 base; nucleotides outside the gene matches: 5. The CDR3, as DNA: TGTGCCAGCAGTGACGCCCAGGGGGCAAGCAATCAGCCCCAGCATTTT. This codes for CASSDAQGASNQPQHF.

This clonotype was seen a handful of times. The chain links TRBV7-9 to TRBJ1-4, with D maybe TRBD1 (5 bases). This CDR3 region has 16 residues. Trimming took off 4 bases at V and 0 bases at J, with 12 bases between the two ends. Germline CDR1 reads SEHNR; CDR2 reads FQNEAQ (reference sequence). The CDR3 reads CASSSRQWATNEKLFF. The CDR3 DNA reads as TGTGCCAGCAGCTCGCGACAGTGGGCAACTAATGAAAAACTGTTTTTT.

This clonotype has at least ten counts. Written as DNA, the CDR3 is TGTGCCAGCAGCTTAGTTCGAGACCAGTACTTC. This codes for CASSLVRDQYF. The gene calls are TRBV7-2 and TRBJ2-5, with D unclear. CDR3 length: 11 residues. V was clipped by 1 base and J by 10 bases, with 7 bases between them. Germline V gives CDR1 SGHTA, CDR2 FQGNSA.

Concerning this clonotype itself: It may be a read error: a sequence one base away is much more abundant. This chain joins TRBV7-8 and TRBJ1-5, with 10 positions matching TRBD1. The CDR3 loop spans 15 amino acids. The V gene's germline CDR1 is SGHVS and CDR2 FQNEAQ. Written as DNA, the CDR3 is TGTGCCAGCAGTAATCCGGGACAGGGGCATCAGCCCCGGCATTTT. It is translated as CASSNPGQGHQPRHF.

J is TRBJ1-5 and V is TRBV20-1; D perhaps matches TRBD1 (6 bases). CDR1 and CDR2 from the germline V gene are DFQATT and SNEGSKA (reference sequence). V gave up 5 bases and J gave up 3 bases, with 14 bases separating them. The CDR3 has 14 residues. The CDR3 coding sequence is TGCAGTGCTCGGGGGGGCCCTGCCAATCAGCCCCAGCATTTT. Its translation is CSARGGPANQPQHF.

This clonotype was seen repeatedly, ten times or more. The chain joins TRBV5-1 to TRBJ2-7, with 7 bases lining up with TRBD2. Germline loops: CDR1 SGHRS, CDR2 YFSETQ. The CDR3 has 14 residues. Unmatched junction bases numbered 7, after V lost 0 bases and J lost 7 bases. CDR3 protein: CASSLGLAGEEQYF. The CDR3 DNA reads TGCGCCAGCAGCTTGGGACTAGCCGGAGAGGAGCAGTACTTC.

This clonotype has more than one count but fewer than ten. The rearrangement joins TRBV7-6 to TRBJ2-5; 12 bases are a match to TRBD2. CDR1 and CDR2 (germline): SGHVS, FNYEAQ. CDR3 size: 17 residues. Germline trimming cut 2 bases from V and 5 bases from J; bases unmatched to any gene: 9. The CDR3, as DNA: TGTGCCAGCAGCTTATCTAGCGGGAGGGCCTCTGAGGAGACCCAGTACTTC. It encodes CASSLSSGRASEETQYF. Drawing the rest from reference TRBV7-6 and TRBJ2-5, the complete variable domain is GAGVSQSPRYKVTKRGQDVALRCDPISGHVSLYWYRQALGQGPEFLTYFNYEAQQDKSGLPNDRFSAERPEGSISTLTIQRTEQRDSAMYRCASSLSSGRASEETQYFGPGTRLLVL.

This clonotype was detected a few times. This chain uses TRBV20-1 with TRBJ1-1; D is possibly TRBD1 (6 bases). The V gene's germline CDR1 is DFQATT and CDR2 SNEGSKA (reference sequence). The CDR3 extends over 21 amino acids. This CDR3 is CIPGPNRVAIPRLEMNTEAFF. The CDR3 DNA follows: TGCATCCCCGGTCCCAACAGGGTCGCGATTCCACGTCTAGAGATGAACACTGAAGCTTTCTTT.

This clonotype was seen repeatedly, ten times or more. The chain joins TRBV9 to TRBJ2-5, with TRBD1 as a possible D gene (6 bases). V was clipped by 0 bases and J by 6 bases, with 15 bases between them. The CDR3 has 15 residues. CDR1 SGDLS and CDR2 YYNGEE come from the germline V gene. The CDR3 nucleotides read TGTGCCAGCAGCGTAGATGGGGCACAGGGCAAGACCCAGTACTTC. As protein: CASSVDGAQGKTQYF.

This clonotype was seen only a few times. This chain joins TRBV12-5 and TRBJ2-7; 9 positions match TRBD1. This CDR3 spans 16 amino acids. CDR1 and CDR2 from the germline V gene are LGHNT and FRNRAP. Trimming removed 2 bases from V and 2 bases from J; junction bases left unmatched: 7. In DNA form, the CDR3 reads TGTGCTAGTGGTTTGACGGGACAGGGATTTCCCTACGAGCAGTACTTC. Translating it yields CASGLTGQGFPYEQYF.

The V gene is TRBV30, the J gene TRBJ2-2, with D possibly being TRBD1 (5 bases). V lost 0 bases and J lost 3, with 8 bases in between. The CDR3 has 14 residues. CDR1 and CDR2 from the germline V gene are GTSNPN and SVGIG (reference sequence). This CDR3 is CAWSVGVHTGELFF. The CDR3 coding sequence is TGTGCCTGGAGTGTAGGGGTCCACACCGGGGAGCTGTTTTTT.

This clonotype occurred many times. CDR3 DNA sequence: TGTGCCAGCAGTTACAGTAACTATGGCTACACCTTC. Its protein product is CASSYSNYGYTF. The chain couples TRBV6-2 or TRBV6-3 to TRBJ1-2; D not resolved. This CDR3 has 12 residues. V was clipped by 2 bases and J by 1 base, with 2 bases between them. From germline, CDR1 is MNHEY and CDR2 SVGEGT.

This clonotype was observed a handful of times. The rearrangement uses TRBV7-8 and TRBJ1-4; D is unresolved. Germline V CDR1 and CDR2: SGHVS, FQNEAQ. The ends were cut back, 1 base at V and 0 bases at J, with 6 bases in the middle. The CDR3 runs 15 residues. Written as DNA, the CDR3 is TGTGCCAGCAGCTTAGGCCGCGCAACTAATGAAAAACTGTTTTTT. Protein sequence: CASSLGRATNEKLFF. The variable domain in full, completed from reference TRBV7-8 and TRBJ1-4, reads GAGVSQSPRYKVAKRGQDVALRCDPISGHVSLFWYQQALGQGPEFLTYFQNEAQLDKSGLPSDRFFAERPEGSVSTLKIQRTQQEDSAVYLCASSLGRATNEKLFFGSGTQLSVL.

This chain uses TRBV11-2 with TRBJ1-2, with D maybe TRBD1 (6 bases). CDR3 length: 15 amino acids. The V end lost 3 bases, the J end lost 0 bases, and 11 bases lay between the germline ends. Germline loops: CDR1 SGHAT, CDR2 FQNNGV. CDR3 in DNA: TGTGCCAGCAGCTTCCCGGACAGACCTAACTATGGCTACACCTTC. Translation gives CASSFPDRPNYGYTF. Full variable domain (rest looked up from reference TRBV11-2 and TRBJ1-2): EAGVAQSPRYKIIEKRQSVAFWCNPISGHATLYWYQQILGQGPKLLIQFQNNGVVDDSQLPKDRFSAERLKGVDSTLKIQPAKLEDSAVYLCASSFPDRPNYGYTFGSGTRLTVV.

This clonotype was found many times. The J gene is TRBJ2-7, the V gene TRBV13; a weak D match, TRBD1 (5 bases). The germline V gene encodes CDR1 PRHDT and CDR2 FYEKMQ (reference sequence). This CDR3 region has 14 residues. V lost 4 bases and J lost 3, with 13 bases in between. The CDR3 sequence: CASSYRQSNYEQYF. As DNA, the CDR3 is TGTGCCAGCAGCTACCGACAGAGCAACTACGAGCAGTACTTC.

This clonotype occurred many times. The CDR3 DNA sequence: TGTGCCAGCCTAACCGGTGAGGGGAGCTCCTACGAGCAGTACTTC. Protein sequence: CASLTGEGSSYEQYF. This chain uses TRBV28 with TRBJ2-7; the D call may be TRBD1 or TRBD2 (5 bases each). Trimming cost V 8 bases and J 0 bases, with 17 bases left between them. Germline V gives CDR1 MDHEN, CDR2 SYDVKM. The CDR3 length is 15 residues.

The gene calls are TRBV5-5 and TRBJ2-5, with D possibly TRBD2 on 5 matching bases. The V gene's germline CDR1 is SGHKS and CDR2 YYEKEE (reference sequence). Trimming removed 3 bases from V and 1 base from J, with 13 bases in between. The CDR3 length is 15 residues. The CDR3 DNA is TGTGCCAGCAGCTCCTACGGGGAGTCCCAAGAGACCCAGTACTTC. This translates into CASSSYGESQETQYF.

The table lists this clonotype with a few counts. The chain uses TRBV5-5 and TRBJ1-1; 8 bases fit TRBD1. CDR3 length: 17 residues. Germline trimming cut 4 bases from V and 5 bases from J; bases unmatched to any gene: 16. Germline CDR1 reads SGHKS; CDR2 reads YYEKEE (reference sequence). The CDR3 DNA is TGTGCCAGCAGCCGCCTATTCGTTACAGGGGGTCGGACTGAAGCTTTCTTT. Protein: CASSRLFVTGGRTEAFF.

This sequence joins TRBV29-1 and TRBJ2-7; unclear D gene. This CDR3 has 10 amino acids. Germline V gene lookup returns CDR1 SQVTM and CDR2 ANQGSEA. V gave up 7 bases and J gave up 5 bases, with 9 bases separating them. The CDR3 DNA reads TGCAGCGCCCGACTTAACGAGCAGTACTTC. It codes for CSARLNEQYF.

A word on this clonotype: The likely explanation is a read error, given a far larger clone one base away. This chain uses TRBV6-1 with TRBJ2-2, with TRBD2 matching 7 bases. The CDR3 is 16 amino acids. The V gene's germline CDR1 is MNHNS and CDR2 SASEGT. J lost 2 bases, V lost 8 bases, and 11 bases had no gene match. CDR3 protein: CASGLTGTTNTGELFF. CDR3 nucleotides: TGTGCCAGCGGACTGACCGGGACTACAAACACCGGGGAGCTGTTTTTT.

The CDR3 spells CASSSPGHNYGYTF. CDR3 in DNA: TGTGCCAGCAGCTCCCCGGGACACAACTATGGCTACACCTTC. The V call is TRBV7-9, the J call TRBJ1-2; TRBD1 might be the D (6 bases). Germline V gene data show CDR1 as SEHNR and CDR2 as FQNEAQ (reference sequence). The CDR3 has 14 amino acids. The V end was cut by 4 bases, the J end by 2 bases, with 11 bases between.

This clonotype was seen repeatedly, ten times or more. V gene TRBV12-3 or TRBV12-4 combines with J gene TRBJ1-1, with D hard to call. The CDR3 contains 16 residues. The V gene lost 1 base and the J gene lost 2 bases, with 14 bases spanning the gap. CDR3 residues: CASSLGSGGINTEAFF. CDR3 in DNA: TGTGCCAGCAGTTTAGGCTCTGGAGGGATTAACACTGAAGCTTTCTTT.

The chain combines TRBV13 with TRBJ1-6; perhaps TRBD1 as D (5 bases). Per germline, CDR1 PRHDT and CDR2 FYEKMQ (reference sequence). The CDR3 is 15 amino acids. V was cut by 0 bases and J by 7 bases, with 10 bases left in between. DNA for the CDR3: TGTGCCAGCAGCTTAGGCCTCGGGGGAAATTCACCCCTCCACTTT. Protein sequence: CASSLGLGGNSPLHF.